Below, 23 T cell receptor beta chains from the same sample are listed, as sequenced in a study of OX40 agonist ivuxolimab in advanced cancers. The repertoire was sequenced with immunoSEQ multiplex PCR; TCRdb's copy has only in-frame clones and lacks some. In the table there are about 64,000 clones, roughly 84% of which are singletons. The sample was CD4+ or CD8+ T cells sorted from blood, taken in a trial of the OX40 agonist ivuxolimab. The receptors here all came from an adult with an advanced solid tumor such as melanoma, head and neck, liver or kidney cancer.

V gene TRBV5-4 combines with J gene TRBJ1-2; D not resolved. The CDR3 consists of 13 residues. Trimming left V 1 base short and J 4 bases short, with 8 bases between. Germline V CDR1 and CDR2: SGHNT, YYREEE (reference sequence). DNA for the CDR3: TGTGCCAGCAGCTTGAGGCCAGCCTATGGCTACACCTTC. Amino acids: CASSLRPAYGYTF.

This chain links TRBV5-1 with TRBJ2-2, with D possibly called TRBD1 or TRBD2 (7 bases each). The CDR3 has 16 amino acids. Deletions cut 4 bases from V and 2 bases from J, with 15 bases between. Germline V CDR1 and CDR2: SGHRS, YFSETQ. The CDR3 is CASSRGDSGNTGELFF. The CDR3 DNA is TGCGCCAGCAGCCGGGGGGACAGTGGAAACACCGGGGAGCTGTTTTTT. Full variable domain (remainder filled in from reference TRBV5-1 and TRBJ2-2): KAGVTQTPRYLIKTRGQQVTLSCSPISGHRSVSWYQQTPGQGLQFLFEYFSETQRNKGNFPGRFSGRQFSNSRSEMNVSTLELGDSALYLCASSRGDSGNTGELFFGEGSRLTVL.

This clone was picked up one time. The V and J genes are TRBV12-5 and TRBJ2-1; 8 bases are shared with TRBD1. The germline gives CDR1 LGHNT, CDR2 FRNRAP. This CDR3 has 14 residues. V trimming: 1 base; J trimming: 6 bases; junction bases outside the gene matches: 2. The DNA for the CDR3 is TGTGCTAGTGGTTTGGGACAGGGGTCCAATGAGCAGTTCTTC. It translates to CASGLGQGSNEQFF.

The chain is built from TRBV5-1 and TRBJ2-3; 8 nucleotides line up with TRBD2. The length of the CDR3 is 17 residues. CDR1 is SGHRS, CDR2 YFSETQ, per germline. J gave up 5 bases and V 0 bases, and 11 bases lay outside the gene matches. The CDR3 DNA is TGCGCCAGCAGCTTGGTCCCCGCGGGGGGTGGAGGAGATACGCAGTATTTT. Its translation is CASSLVPAGGGGDTQYF.

The gene calls are TRBV6-5 and TRBJ2-7, with D perhaps being TRBD1 or TRBD2 (6 bases each). The CDR3 consists of 13 residues. Trimming removed 5 bases from V and 6 bases from J, with 14 bases in between. CDR1 is MNHEY and CDR2 is SVGAGI in the germline V gene. The CDR3 DNA reads as TGTGCCAGCAGTCTGACAGGAGGGGTCGAGCAGTACTTC. Encoded protein: CASSLTGGVEQYF.

The sample holds one count of this clone. This sequence joins TRBV28 and TRBJ1-4, with D possibly TRBD1 on 5 matching bases. Looked up from germline, CDR1 is MDHEN and CDR2 is SYDVKM. Trimming pared 2 bases from V and 2 bases from J, leaving 12 bases between. The CDR3 extends over 16 amino acids. CDR3 sequence reads: CASSLTATVTNEKLFF. The CDR3 DNA sequence: TGTGCCAGCAGTTTAACGGCGACAGTTACTAATGAAAAACTGTTTTTT.

The gene calls are TRBV30 and TRBJ1-1, with a weak D call TRBD1 (5 bases). CDR1 is GTSNPN and CDR2 is SVGIG in the germline V gene (reference sequence). With 2 bases removed from V and 6 bases from J, the gap between germline ends came to 16 bases. CDR3 size: 14 residues. In DNA, the CDR3 is TGTGCCTGGAGTCAGCAGGGTGGTGGGGCTGAAGCTTTCTTT. Its protein is CAWSQQGGGAEAFF.

The chain is built from TRBV18 and TRBJ2-5; the D is unclear. Trimming removed 6 bases at V and 7 bases at J, with 15 bases between. Germline CDR1 reads KGHSH; CDR2 reads LQKENI. The CDR3 is 13 residues long. CDR3 nucleotide sequence: TGTGCCAGCTCCCCAGACGGAGAAGGGACCCAGTACTTC. Its protein product is CASSPDGEGTQYF.

The chain couples TRBV10-3 to TRBJ1-1; D might be TRBD1 (5 bases). Germline CDR1 is ENHRY and CDR2 is SYGVKD. Trimming pared 3 bases from V and 4 bases from J, leaving 12 bases between. There are 14 residues in the CDR3. This chain's CDR3 is CAISDPGPGTEAFF. As DNA, the CDR3 is TGTGCCATCAGTGATCCAGGGCCGGGCACTGAAGCTTTCTTT.

V gene TRBV15 combines with J gene TRBJ2-1, with a weak D call TRBD2 (6 bases). The CDR3 has 16 residues. The V gene lost 1 base and the J gene lost 0 bases, with 10 bases spanning the gap. CDR1 is LNHNV and CDR2 is YYDKDF in the germline V gene (reference sequence). The CDR3 here is CATSRAGEVSYNEQFF. DNA for the CDR3: TGTGCCACCAGCAGAGCGGGAGAGGTCTCCTACAATGAGCAGTTCTTC.

The rearrangement links TRBV7-2 to TRBJ1-5; D is unresolved. CDR1 is SGHTA, CDR2 FQGNSA, per germline. The CDR3 covers 13 residues. The ends were cut back, 3 bases at V and 4 bases at J, with 7 bases in the middle. CDR3 DNA: TGTGCCAGCAGCTTTAGGGTAAATCAGCCCCAGCATTTT. It specifies CASSFRVNQPQHF.

The chain combines TRBV15 with TRBJ2-3; D is possibly TRBD1 (7 bases). CDR1 LNHNV and CDR2 YYDKDF come from the germline V gene (reference sequence). CDR3 length: 16 amino acids. With 3 bases removed from V and 3 bases from J, the gap between germline ends came to 16 bases. Written as DNA, the CDR3 is TGTGCCACCAGCAGGGGAACAGGGGAGGTGACAGATACGCAGTATTTT. As protein: CATSRGTGEVTDTQYF.

The chain carries TRBV2 and TRBJ2-3; 7 nucleotides align to TRBD2. From germline, CDR1 is SNHLY and CDR2 FYNNEI. The CDR3 is made up of 13 amino acids. The V segment lost 8 bases and the J segment 8 bases; nucleotides outside the gene matches: 10. The CDR3 is CASYAPSGRTQYF. The CDR3 DNA reads TGTGCCAGCTACGCGCCTAGCGGACGTACGCAGTATTTT.

The chain links TRBV28 to TRBJ2-3; D not resolved. CDR1 is MDHEN and CDR2 is SYDVKM in the germline V gene. The CDR3 is 13 residues long. Trimming shortened V by 5 bases and J by 1 base, and 7 bases separated the two germline ends. The CDR3 nucleotides read TGTGCCAGCAGTGGCACAGGCACAGATACGCAGTATTTT. Its translation: CASSGTGTDTQYF.

The J gene is TRBJ2-1, the V gene TRBV4-3; D is perhaps TRBD1 (6 bases). Germline-derived CDR1 and CDR2 are LGHNA and YSLEER. This CDR3 has 16 amino acids. V was clipped by 2 bases and J by 6 bases, with 17 bases between them. CDR3: CASSQTNWAGVNEQFF. As DNA, the CDR3 is TGCGCCAGCAGCCAAACAAACTGGGCAGGGGTCAATGAGCAGTTCTTC.

This clone occurred once. The chain couples TRBV5-1 to TRBJ1-1; 7 nucleotides line up with TRBD1. Germline V CDR1 and CDR2: SGHRS, YFSETQ. Trimming at V came to 1 base and at J to 3 bases, leaving 3 bases not matched to a gene. The CDR3 runs to 14 residues. In DNA form, the CDR3 reads TGCGCCAGCAGCTTGTGGCAGGGGGACACTGAAGCTTTCTTT. Translation: CASSLWQGDTEAFF.

The V gene is TRBV7-2, the J gene TRBJ2-7, with 8 bases that match TRBD1. After removal of 3 bases from V and 7 bases from J, the junction contained 5 bases not matched to a gene. The CDR3 totals 13 residues. CDR1 is SGHTA, CDR2 FQGNSA, per germline. CDR3 bases: TGTGCCAGCAGCTTTCTACAGGGGGGTGAGCAGTACTTC. Translating it yields CASSFLQGGEQYF.

The rearrangement uses TRBV10-3 and TRBJ2-7, with D perhaps being TRBD1 or TRBD2 (5 bases each). V dropped 10 bases and J dropped 2 bases, with 15 bases sitting between them. Germline CDR1 reads ENHRY; CDR2 reads SYGVKD. The CDR3 extends over 13 amino acids. This CDR3 is CATSGDPTYEQYF. CDR3 in DNA: TGTGCCACCTCTGGGGACCCAACCTACGAGCAGTACTTC.

This rearrangement joins TRBV10-1 to TRBJ1-2; D is perhaps TRBD1 (5 bases). CDR3 length: 15 residues. The germline V gene encodes CDR1 WNHNN and CDR2 SYGVQD (reference sequence). Trimming removed 6 bases at V and 4 bases at J, with 18 bases between. The chain's CDR3 is CASRQEQLRGYGYTF. The DNA for the CDR3 is TGCGCCAGCAGACAGGAACAGCTAAGGGGCTATGGCTACACCTTC.

This rearrangement joins TRBV19 to TRBJ2-7; possibly TRBD2 for D (5 bases). Germline CDR1 is LNHDA and CDR2 is SQIVND (reference sequence). V dropped 6 bases and J dropped 0 bases, with 15 bases sitting between them. The length of the CDR3 is 15 residues. The CDR3 loop reads CASSQSGYSSYEQYF. The CDR3 DNA is TGTGCCAGTAGCCAGTCGGGGTACAGCTCCTACGAGCAGTACTTC. Combining the CDR3 with reference TRBV19 and TRBJ2-7 gives the whole variable domain DGGITQSPKYLFRKEGQNVTLSCEQNLNHDAMYWYRQDPGQGLRLIYYSQIVNDFQKGDIAEGYSVSREKKESFPLTVTSAQKNPTAFYLCASSQSGYSSYEQYFGPGTRLTVT.

The rearrangement joins TRBV19 to TRBJ2-2, with 7 bases identical to TRBD2. Looked up from germline, CDR1 is LNHDA and CDR2 is SQIVND (reference sequence). This CDR3 contains 14 residues. J was trimmed by 0 bases and V by 7 bases; bases with no gene match: 2. CDR3 sequence (DNA): TGTGCCAGTAAGGCGGGAGCGAACACCGGGGAGCTGTTTTTT. Its translation is CASKAGANTGELFF.

This sequence joins TRBV28 and TRBJ2-3, with D possibly being TRBD2 (6 bases). The CDR3 covers 15 residues. With 5 bases removed from V and 2 bases from J, the gap between germline ends came to 14 bases. Germline CDR1 is MDHEN and CDR2 is SYDVKM. DNA of the CDR3: TGTGCCAGCAGTGCGACGGGACTTCACACAGATACGCAGTATTTT. It is translated as CASSATGLHTDTQYF.

The chain combines TRBV2 with TRBJ1-4; TRBD1 aligns across 8 bases. The CDR3 runs to 15 residues. V lost 5 bases to trimming and J lost 3 bases; unmatched junction nucleotides: 5. Germline V CDR1 and CDR2: SNHLY, FYNNEI. The DNA of the CDR3 is TGTGCCAGCAGTATCGACAGGGGTTCTAATGAAAAACTGTTTTTT. Its translation is CASSIDRGSNEKLFF.